This T cell receptor (beta chain) came from a study of prognosis after radiotherapy for stage I lung cancer. This clonotype was detected many times. Trimming left V 3 bases short and J 5 bases short, with 13 bases between. In germline, CDR1 is SEHNR, CDR2 FQNEAQ (reference sequence). The CDR3 covers 14 residues. Multiplex PCR in two rounds served to amplify TCR beta CDR3 from genomic DNA. The use of primers specific to each TRBV and TRBJ gene characterized first-round PCR. TCRdb re-called the multiplex PCR reads with MiXCR, one entry per CDR3 protein. Among about 18,000 distinct CDR3 sequences listed, 25% to 30% were seen once.

This rearrangement joins TRBV7-9 to TRBJ2-5; either TRBD1 or TRBD2 may supply D (5 bases each). The TCR was taken from a donor over 45 with non-small cell lung cancer. The sequencing used PBMCs, collected before or after stereotactic body radiation therapy (not recorded which). The CDR3 region is CASSFVGTGETQYF. The CDR3 bases are TGTGCCAGCAGCTTCGTCGGGACGGGGGAGACCCAGTACTTC.